The source of this TCR beta chain is a study of shared clonotypes between healthy human individuals. About the study: The donor group consisted of a couple of women and three men, aged 18 to 49.

Germline V gene lookup returns CDR1 MGHRA and CDR2 YSYEKL. There are 15 residues in the CDR3. V lost 0 bases and J lost 7, with 13 bases in between. Some clones are missing from TCRdb's copy, which holds only in-frame ones; the method was immunoSEQ multiplex PCR. The sample has some 2.1 million clones, approximately 94% seen once; the top ten hold roughly 1.1%. Study observations and caveats: Across subsets, estimated richness was generally greater for naive than for memory populations.

As for this clone: No antigen is known for it.

It was CD45RO-negative cells, positively selected for CCR7, that made up naive CD8 cells, with terminally differentiated effector memory CD45RA+ cells excluded. Sequencing was done on a sample of naive CD8+ T cells sorted from blood. This TCR came from a man aged 18 to 29 in good health. The V call is TRBV4-1, the J call TRBJ1-3, with D unresolved. CDR3 in amino acids: CASSQDPGYGNTIYF. CDR3 DNA: TGCGCCAGCAGCCAAGATCCCGGGTACGGGAACACCATATATTTT.